Following are 4 T cell receptor beta chains from one sample sequenced in a study of human T cells and chemical hapten exposure. TCRdb ran MiXCR on the RACE reads and lists one entry per CDR3 protein. The sample holds some 360,000 distinct CDR3 sequences, approximately 5.1% seen once. Time point of the sample: pre-sensitization, week 0. Treatment: therapeutic diphenylcyclopropenone sensitization with weekly scalp DPC. The specimen comprised whole blood, sampled in connection with sensitization to the hapten diphenylcyclopropenone (DPC). The receptors stem from a woman in her fifties or sixties with alopecia areata. Some clones in this sample may be carry-over from other donors' samples.

This clonotype was found many times. This chain connects TRBV2 to TRBJ2-4, with 7 bases fitting TRBD1. The CDR3 spans 13 residues. With V trimmed by 6 bases and J by 7 bases, 6 bases remained unmatched. Germline assignment: CDR1 SNHLY and CDR2 FYNNEI. CDR3 residues: CASSDRANNIQYF. As DNA, the CDR3 is TGTGCCAGCAGCGACAGGGCTAATAACATTCAGTACTTC.

This clonotype was found a few times. The chain joins TRBV2 to TRBJ1-2; D gene unclear. The ends were cut back, 6 bases at V and 7 bases at J, with 18 bases in the middle. The CDR3 sequence is 14 residues long. Germline loops: CDR1 SNHLY, CDR2 FYNNEI. The CDR3 region has the DNA TGTGCCAGCAGGGGATATAGTTCGTCGAGTGGCTACACCTTC. It yields the protein CASRGYSSSSGYTF.

This clonotype appeared a few times. The rearrangement links TRBV28 to TRBJ2-5, with 9 bases that match TRBD1. Germline V lookup: CDR1 MDHEN, CDR2 SYDVKM. The CDR3 has 15 amino acids. Germline trimming cut 3 bases from V and 1 base from J; bases unmatched to any gene: 3. The DNA of the CDR3 is TGTGCCAGCAGTTTCGGACAGGGGAGCCAAGAGACCCAGTACTTC. It encodes CASSFGQGSQETQYF.

This clonotype appeared a few times. The chain links TRBV7-2 to TRBJ2-7; a weak D match, TRBD1 (5 bases). V was cut by 4 bases and J by 6 bases, with 10 bases left in between. Germline-derived CDR1 and CDR2 are SGHTA and FQGNSA. This CDR3 region has 12 residues. CDR3 in amino acids: CASSSTRAEQYF. The CDR3 nucleotides read TGTGCCAGCAGCTCGACCAGGGCCGAGCAGTACTTC.